This T cell receptor beta chain was recorded in a study of human T cells and chemical hapten exposure. About the research overall: TCR yield per sample varied, mainly due to pooled library volumes. Study outcomes and limitations: DPC sensitization left the count of TCRs above 1 in 1000 unchanged.

V was trimmed by 1 base and J by 5 bases, leaving 15 bases between them. The CDR3 is made up of 16 amino acids. The germline V gene has CDR1 SGDLS and CDR2 YYNGEE. The template was total RNA from unfractionated whole blood. Turning to this clonotype: Its antigen is still unknown.

Individual cDNA molecules had unique molecular identifiers attached to them by the library. Authors' methods: Counting gave a median of 95,638 TCRs per sample, with values ranging from about 23,224 to 700,000. TCRdb re-derived calls from the 5' RACE reads in MiXCR, one entry per CDR3 protein. In this record, the V and J calls reflect TCRdb's handling and not the investigators' own analysis. There are about 140,000 distinct CDR3 sequences in the sample; approximately 4% occur only once, and around 1.5% lies in the top ten. This clonotype was sampled from a female donor in good health. The rearrangement uses TRBV9 and TRBJ2-2; D is unclear. The DNA of the CDR3 is TGTGCCAGCAGCGTAACGGGCACCCCCAGGACCGGGGAGCTGTTTTTT. It translates to CASSVTGTPRTGELFF.